Below, 27 T cell receptor beta chains from the same sample are listed, as sequenced in a study of cytomegalovirus exposure and HLA in healthy donors. The PCR had 60 Vbeta and 13 Jbeta primers. Measured with immunoSEQ multiplex PCR; TCRdb has only the in-frame clones, and not every one. The sample records 75,000 to 85,000 clones, about three quarters being singletons. Sample: PBMCs. The receptors shown here come from a male donor in good health and CMV-seronegative.

This clone turned up a few times. The chain combines TRBV9 with TRBJ2-5, with 7 bases aligning to TRBD1. The ends lost 4 bases at V and 5 bases at J; junction bases unmatched: 14. The germline V gene encodes CDR1 SGDLS and CDR2 YYNGEE. The CDR3 is 16 residues long. CDR3 region: CASSPPPKQGLETQYF. Here the CDR3 DNA reads TGTGCCAGCAGCCCTCCCCCAAAACAGGGGCTGGAGACCCAGTACTTC.

The J gene is TRBJ1-6, the V gene TRBV30, with 9 bases aligning to TRBD1. Germline lookup yields CDR1 GTSNPN and CDR2 SVGIG (reference sequence). The V segment lost 0 bases and the J segment 5 bases; nucleotides outside the gene matches: 2. CDR3 length: 15 residues. The CDR3 loop reads CAWSVQGANNSPLHF. In nucleotides, the CDR3 is TGTGCCTGGAGTGTACAGGGGGCGAATAATTCACCCCTCCACTTT.

Only a few counts were recorded for this clone. J is TRBJ1-1 and V is TRBV10-3; no definite D call. In germline, CDR1 is ENHRY, CDR2 SYGVKD. The CDR3 sequence is 16 residues long. V gave up 0 bases and J gave up 0 bases, with 11 bases separating them. The CDR3 DNA is TGTGCCATCAGTGAGTCTTTGGCAGTTATGAACACTGAAGCTTTCTTT. Residues: CAISESLAVMNTEAFF.

This chain's CDR3 is CASSERTGSSGNTIYF. CDR3 DNA sequence: TGTGCCAGCAGTGAGCGGACAGGAAGCTCTGGAAACACCATATATTTT. This rearrangement joins TRBV6-1 to TRBJ1-3; 7 nucleotides match TRBD1. Per the germline V gene, CDR1 is MNHNS and CDR2 is SASEGT. V lost 3 bases, J lost 0 bases, and 5 bases stayed unmatched. The CDR3 runs to 16 residues.

CDR3 coding DNA: TGCGCCAGCAGCCAAATGCCCACGACAGCAACCAAAAACATTCAGTACTTC. It encodes CASSQMPTTATKNIQYF. The chain combines TRBV4-1 with TRBJ2-4; the D gene is possibly TRBD1 (5 bases). Trimming removed 2 bases from V and 2 bases from J, with 16 bases in between. The V gene's germline CDR1 is MGHRA and CDR2 YSYEKL. The CDR3 covers 17 residues.

The chain carries TRBV5-1 and TRBJ1-1, with a tentative D call TRBD1 (5 bases). Germline CDR1 SGHRS, CDR2 YFSETQ. V lost 1 base and J 4 bases, leaving 14 bases between the germline ends. The CDR3 is 15 residues long. CDR3 nucleotide sequence: TGCGCCAGCAGCTTGAGGAGGGGCGCTGGCACTGAAGCTTTCTTT. Translation: CASSLRRGAGTEAFF.

This sequence joins TRBV7-9 and TRBJ2-1; D not resolved. The V end was cut by 1 base, the J end by 9 bases, with 13 bases between. Germline lookup yields CDR1 SEHNR and CDR2 FQNEAQ (reference sequence). The CDR3 covers 14 residues. CDR3 sequence reads: CASSLEADSSEQFF. CDR3 coding DNA: TGTGCCAGCAGCTTAGAGGCAGACTCAAGTGAGCAGTTCTTC.

CDR3: CASSPRDSMNTEAFF. DNA of the CDR3: TGTGCCAGCAGCCCAAGGGACAGCATGAACACTGAAGCTTTCTTT. V gene TRBV27 combines with J gene TRBJ1-1; 7 positions agree with TRBD1. Per germline, CDR1 MNHEY and CDR2 SMNVEV (reference sequence). The CDR3 totals 15 residues. V shed 6 bases, J shed 0 bases, and the junction held 7 bases outside the gene matches.

The chain employs TRBV29-1 and TRBJ2-1, with TRBD1 as a possible D gene (6 bases). The germline V gene has CDR1 SQVTM and CDR2 ANQGSEA. V lost 4 bases, J lost 4 bases, and 14 bases lay in between. This CDR3 spans 14 amino acids. CDR3 loop: CSVADSLKYNEQFF. CDR3 bases: TGCAGCGTTGCGGACAGCTTAAAATACAATGAGCAGTTCTTC.

The chain couples TRBV5-5 to TRBJ2-1, with 12 bases identical to TRBD2. The CDR3 length is 17 residues. From germline, CDR1 is SGHKS and CDR2 YYEKEE (reference sequence). V lost 2 bases, J lost 8 bases, and 11 bases stayed unmatched. CDR3 region: CASSFLQTSGSVYEQFF. CDR3 nucleotides: TGTGCCAGCAGCTTCCTCCAGACTAGCGGGAGTGTCTATGAGCAGTTCTTC. Supplemented by reference TRBV5-5 and TRBJ2-1, the full variable domain reads DAGVTQSPTHLIKTRGQQVTLRCSPISGHKSVSWYQQVLGQGPQFIFQYYEKEERGRGNFPDRFSARQFPNYSSELNVNALLLGDSALYLCASSFLQTSGSVYEQFFGPGTRLTVL.

As DNA, the CDR3 is TGTGCCAGTACCCGGACAGGGCTCGTTTGGTACACTGAAGCTTTCTTT. Amino acids: CASTRTGLVWYTEAFF. The chain uses TRBV19 and TRBJ1-1; 8 positions agree with TRBD1. From germline, CDR1 is LNHDA and CDR2 SQIVND (reference sequence). CDR3 length: 16 amino acids. J was trimmed by 3 bases and V by 7 bases; bases with no gene match: 13. The full variable domain, completed using reference TRBV19 and TRBJ1-1, is DGGITQSPKYLFRKEGQNVTLSCEQNLNHDAMYWYRQDPGQGLRLIYYSQIVNDFQKGDIAEGYSVSREKKESFPLTVTSAQKNPTAFYLCASTRTGLVWYTEAFFGQGTRLTVV.

The J gene is TRBJ1-2, the V gene TRBV19; D unresolved. The CDR3 covers 14 residues. Germline V lookup: CDR1 LNHDA, CDR2 SQIVND (reference sequence). The V end lost 5 bases, the J end lost 6 bases, and 16 bases lay between the germline ends. The CDR3 DNA sequence: TGTGCCAGTAGTGGTCAGGCCCGAGCGGATGGCTACACCTTC. Translation gives CASSGQARADGYTF.

The chain is built from TRBV6-1 and TRBJ1-6, with D hard to call. The V end was cut by 2 bases, the J end by 10 bases, with 12 bases between. This CDR3 has 14 residues. Germline values: CDR1 MNHNS, CDR2 SASEGT. The CDR3 sequence: CASSERRLSSPLHF. Here the CDR3 DNA reads TGTGCCAGCAGTGAACGGCGACTCAGCTCACCCCTCCACTTT.

This chain links TRBV4-3 with TRBJ1-2; D not resolved. CDR1 is LGHNA, CDR2 YSLEER, per germline. The CDR3 runs 15 residues. V gave up 6 bases and J gave up 8 bases, with 22 bases separating them. The CDR3, as DNA: TGCGCCAGCAGACTAAGCGACGGAAGCAACTCCGGCTACACCTTC. It yields the protein CASRLSDGSNSGYTF.

V is TRBV30 and J is TRBJ1-4; D unclear. Per germline, CDR1 GTSNPN and CDR2 SVGIG (reference sequence). The V end lost 6 bases, the J end lost 8 bases, and 13 bases lay between the germline ends. The CDR3 has 12 residues. This CDR3 reads CACRAGNEKLFF. The CDR3 DNA reads as TGTGCCTGCCGGGCGGGGAACGAAAAACTGTTTTTT.

The chain has TRBV6-5 and TRBJ2-1, with 7 positions matching TRBD2. From germline, CDR1 is MNHEY and CDR2 SVGAGI. This CDR3 is 13 amino acids long. V shed 8 bases and J 4 bases; nucleotides not matched to a gene: 5. The CDR3 DNA sequence: TGTGCCAGCGGGCGGGAGATATACAATGAGCAGTTCTTC. Residues: CASGREIYNEQFF.

This clone was seen just once. The chain combines TRBV5-1 with TRBJ2-3; tentatively, D is TRBD2 (5 bases). Trimming stripped 0 bases from V and 3 bases from J, with 8 bases between. The CDR3 is 14 residues long. CDR1 is SGHRS, CDR2 YFSETQ, per germline. This CDR3 reads CASSLEGRTDTQYF. CDR3 coding DNA: TGCGCCAGCAGCTTGGAAGGGAGAACAGATACGCAGTATTTT.

This clone was recorded once. This sequence joins TRBV16 and TRBJ1-1; 8 bases align to TRBD1. Germline CDR1 and CDR2: KGHSY and FQNENV. The J segment lost 6 bases and the V segment lost 3 bases, leaving 9 bases of the junction unmatched. This CDR3 spans 15 amino acids. The CDR3, as DNA: TGTGCCAGCAGCCAGTCCGGGACAGGCCGCTCTGAAGCTTTCTTT. It specifies CASSQSGTGRSEAFF.

This clone was seen just once. The chain carries TRBV6-1 and TRBJ2-3; 7 nucleotides match TRBD1. Germline assignment: CDR1 MNHNS and CDR2 SASEGT. The CDR3 sequence is 14 residues long. The J segment lost 4 bases and the V segment lost 3 bases, leaving 4 bases of the junction unmatched. The CDR3 DNA sequence: TGTGCCAGCAGTGACCAGGGGGAATCAGATACGCAGTATTTT. Translation: CASSDQGESDTQYF.

This chain's CDR3 is CASRDGAYEQYF. CDR3 in DNA: TGTGCCAGCAGAGACGGAGCCTACGAGCAGTACTTC. The chain joins TRBV28 to TRBJ2-7; no clear D. In germline, CDR1 is MDHEN, CDR2 SYDVKM. Trimming removed 6 bases from V and 2 bases from J, with 8 bases in between. CDR3 length: 12 amino acids.

The chain has TRBV5-1 and TRBJ2-7, with TRBD1 identical over 7 bases. Germline assignment: CDR1 SGHRS and CDR2 YFSETQ. The CDR3 is 15 amino acids. Losses at the gene ends were 1 base for V and 1 base for J; bases not matched to a gene: 5. The CDR3 reads CASSLCRGFSYEQYF. Written as DNA, the CDR3 is TGCGCCAGCAGCTTGTGCAGGGGGTTTTCCTACGAGCAGTACTTC.

Details on this clone: This sample also contains other DNA sequences that code for the same CDR3. The chain recombines TRBV2 with TRBJ2-1; weak D call: TRBD1 (5 bases). Germline CDR1 reads SNHLY; CDR2 reads FYNNEI. V was pared by 2 bases and J by 1 base, with 6 bases between. This CDR3 has 14 residues. The CDR3 here is CASSEQGSYNEQFF. In DNA, the CDR3 is TGTGCCAGCAGTGAACAGGGTTCCTACAATGAGCAGTTCTTC. The full variable domain, in which reference TRBV2 and TRBJ2-1 provide the parts outside the CDR3, is EPEVTQTPSHQVTQMGQEVILRCVPISNHLYFYWYRQILGQKVEFLVSFYNNEISEKSEIFDDQFSVERPDGSNFTLKIRSTKLEDSAMYFCASSEQGSYNEQFFGPGTRLTVL.

The chain joins TRBV7-8 to TRBJ2-1; 11 bases fit TRBD2. Germline V gene sequence: CDR1 SGHVS, CDR2 FQNEAQ. Trimming removed 1 base from V and 14 bases from J; junction bases left unmatched: 10. The CDR3 spans 15 residues. CDR3 sequence (DNA): TGTGCCAGCAGCTTAGATTTACTAGCGGGGGCCGGGGAGTTCTTC. Protein: CASSLDLLAGAGEFF.

V usage is TRBV5-1 and J usage is TRBJ2-2, with D perhaps matching TRBD1 (6 bases). The germline V gene has CDR1 SGHRS and CDR2 YFSETQ. The germline V and J ends were trimmed by 4 bases and 0 bases, with 13 bases remaining between them. The CDR3 covers 16 residues. CDR3 protein: CASSGRQATNTGELFF. DNA of the CDR3: TGCGCCAGCAGCGGACGACAGGCTACGAACACCGGGGAGCTGTTTTTT.

V is TRBV4-3 and J is TRBJ1-2; D gene uncertain. The V gene lost 0 bases and the J gene lost 5 bases, with 7 bases spanning the gap. Per the germline V gene, CDR1 is LGHNA and CDR2 is YSLEER. This CDR3 contains 13 residues. The CDR3 region is CASSQEPGYGYTF. Written as DNA, the CDR3 is TGCGCCAGCAGCCAAGAACCCGGGTATGGCTACACCTTC.

This clone was detected only a few times. This chain uses TRBV9 with TRBJ2-1, with a weak D call TRBD1 (6 bases). Per germline, CDR1 SGDLS and CDR2 YYNGEE. V shed 4 bases and J shed 3 bases, with 11 bases lying between them. The CDR3 contains 14 residues. CDR3 DNA: TGTGCCAGCAGCCCCCGGGACAACTACAATGAGCAGTTCTTC. It codes for CASSPRDNYNEQFF.

V usage is TRBV5-5 and J usage is TRBJ2-7; 7 bases are shared with TRBD2. Per germline, CDR1 SGHKS and CDR2 YYEKEE (reference sequence). V shed 4 bases and J 7 bases; nucleotides not matched to a gene: 20. CDR3 length: 17 amino acids. CDR3 sequence (DNA): TGTGCCAGCAGCCGCGGAGTGGCGGGAGCACCGTCGTGGGAGCAGTACTTC. As protein: CASSRGVAGAPSWEQYF.